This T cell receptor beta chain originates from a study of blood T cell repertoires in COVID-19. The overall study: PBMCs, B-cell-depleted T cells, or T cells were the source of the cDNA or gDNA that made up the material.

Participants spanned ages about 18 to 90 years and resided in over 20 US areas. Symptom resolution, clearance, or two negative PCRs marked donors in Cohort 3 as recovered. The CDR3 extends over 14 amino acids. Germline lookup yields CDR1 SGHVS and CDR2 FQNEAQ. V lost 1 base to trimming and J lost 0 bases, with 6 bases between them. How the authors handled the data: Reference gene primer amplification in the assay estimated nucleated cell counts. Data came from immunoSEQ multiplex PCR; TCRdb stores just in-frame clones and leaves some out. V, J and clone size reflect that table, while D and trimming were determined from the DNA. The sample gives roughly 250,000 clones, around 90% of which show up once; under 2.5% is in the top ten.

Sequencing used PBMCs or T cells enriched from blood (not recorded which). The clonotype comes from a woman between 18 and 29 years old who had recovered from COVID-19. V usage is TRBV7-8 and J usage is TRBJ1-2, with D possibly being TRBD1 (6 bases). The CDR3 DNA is TGTGCCAGCAGCTTAGGGGGGCCTAACTATGGCTACACCTTC. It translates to CASSLGGPNYGYTF.